The 7 T cell receptor beta chains in this list originate from one sample, sequenced in a study of blood T cells in healthy people across ages. Combining a sample-barcoded 5' primer with a J-beta primer mix, a second PCR ran for 7 to 11 cycles. TCRdb re-called the 5' RACE reads through MiXCR, storing one row per CDR3 protein. The table lists hundreds of thousands of distinct CDR3 sequences, about 30% of them singletons, with over 15% in the top ten. The specimen sequenced was blood. The receptors come from a woman of 80 years or more in good health.

This clonotype was seen ten or more times. This chain connects TRBV7-2 to TRBJ2-1; TRBD1 might be the D (6 bases). The CDR3 length is 15 residues. Germline CDR1 and CDR2: SGHTA and FQGNSA. The germline V and J ends were trimmed by 5 bases and 9 bases, with 20 bases remaining between them. CDR3 in DNA: TGTGCCAGCAGCCTCCCCCTTGACAGGTCGGGTGAGCAGTTCTTC. It specifies CASSLPLDRSGEQFF.

This clonotype was recorded many times. This chain connects TRBV29-1 to TRBJ1-1; weak D call: TRBD1 (6 bases). Germline V gene lookup returns CDR1 SQVTM and CDR2 ANQGSEA. The V end lost 4 bases, the J end lost 7 bases, and 13 bases lay between the germline ends. The CDR3 is made up of 12 amino acids. Here the CDR3 DNA reads TGCAGCGTTGTGGACAGCGTAGTTGAAGCTTTCTTT. Translated: CSVVDSVVEAFF.

This clonotype has only a few counts. The rearrangement links TRBV12-3 or TRBV12-4 to TRBJ1-6; 8 bases are a match to TRBD1. V dropped 3 bases and J dropped 10; count of bases not matched to a gene: 5. There are 14 residues in the CDR3. The CDR3 bases are TGTGCCAGCAGTTTTTACCAGGGGGCCTCACCCCTCCACTTT. Amino acids: CASSFYQGASPLHF.

The table lists this clonotype with many counts. The rearrangement uses TRBV10-2 and TRBJ2-7, with D perhaps TRBD1 (5 bases). This CDR3 has 13 amino acids. CDR1 is WSHSY and CDR2 is SAAADI in the germline V gene. Trimming removed 7 bases at V and 4 bases at J, with 14 bases between. CDR3 sequence (DNA): TGCGCCAGCAAAGGGGCAGGTTTATACGAGCAGTACTTC. Protein product: CASKGAGLYEQYF.

The chain combines TRBV20-1 with TRBJ2-2; 7 nucleotides line up with TRBD2. The CDR3 runs to 17 residues. J lost 1 base, V lost 3 bases, and 11 bases had no gene match. Looked up from germline, CDR1 is DFQATT and CDR2 is SNEGSKA (reference sequence). CDR3 DNA sequence: TGCAGTGCTAGCCGACTAACGGGGGGAAAGAACACCGGGGAGCTGTTTTTT. This gives the protein CSASRLTGGKNTGELFF.

This clonotype came up many times. The chain uses TRBV20-1 and TRBJ2-7, with 9 bases identical to TRBD1. Germline V gene data show CDR1 as DFQATT and CDR2 as SNEGSKA (reference sequence). V gave up 6 bases and J gave up 7 bases; unmatched junction bases: 10. CDR3 length equals 13 residues. CDR3: CSARDRASGEQYF. CDR3 nucleotide sequence: TGCAGTGCACGGGACAGGGCTTCGGGGGAGCAGTACTTC.

This clonotype was recorded once. V and J are TRBV24-1 and TRBJ2-5; 7 nucleotides agree with TRBD2. This CDR3 is 16 amino acids long. Germline-derived CDR1 and CDR2 are KGHDR and SFDVKD. After removal of 5 bases from V and 2 bases from J, the junction contained 10 bases not matched to a gene. CDR3 region: CATSAPRGDRQETQYF. DNA of the CDR3: TGTGCCACCAGTGCCCCCCGGGGGGACCGACAAGAGACCCAGTACTTC.